The 14 T cell receptor beta chains listed next were all sequenced from one sample in a study of cytomegalovirus exposure and HLA in healthy donors. Amplification used 60 Vbeta primers and 13 Jbeta primers. Repertoires were generated with immunoSEQ multiplex PCR, while TCRdb's copy carries only in-frame clones and drops some. The sample has some 110,000 clones; over 70% are singletons. Sequenced input: PBMCs. The receptors come from a boy younger than 18 in good health and CMV-seronegative.

V gene TRBV19 combines with J gene TRBJ1-5; no clear D gene. The ends were cut back, 6 bases at V and 5 bases at J, with 14 bases in the middle. Germline V gives CDR1 LNHDA, CDR2 SQIVND (reference sequence). This CDR3 has 14 amino acids. The CDR3 sequence is CASRGETPHQPQHF. CDR3 nucleotide sequence: TGTGCCAGTAGAGGAGAGACCCCTCATCAGCCCCAGCATTTT.

The chain recombines TRBV5-1 with TRBJ2-5; no clear D. From germline, CDR1 is SGHRS and CDR2 YFSETQ. This CDR3 is 13 amino acids long. Trimming removed 4 bases from V and 5 bases from J, with 12 bases in between. The CDR3 here is CASSHSGAETQYF. The CDR3 DNA is TGCGCCAGCAGCCATAGTGGAGCGGAGACCCAGTACTTC.

The rearrangement links TRBV30 to TRBJ1-1; the D is unclear. This CDR3 is built from 14 residues. V gave up 2 bases and J gave up 6 bases, with 16 bases separating them. The germline gives CDR1 GTSNPN, CDR2 SVGIG (reference sequence). For the CDR3, the DNA is TGTGCCTGGAGTCGCGTCTGGGGAGCCCCTGAAGCTTTCTTT. Its protein product is CAWSRVWGAPEAFF.

The rearrangement uses TRBV15 and TRBJ2-5; D is unresolved. V dropped 4 bases and J dropped 5 bases, with 11 bases sitting between them. The CDR3 runs to 13 residues. Germline values: CDR1 LNHNV, CDR2 YYDKDF (reference sequence). The CDR3 region is CATSTPGGETQYF. CDR3 DNA sequence: TGTGCCACCAGCACCCCGGGTGGGGAGACCCAGTACTTC.

This chain connects TRBV9 to TRBJ2-7, with D perhaps matching TRBD2 (5 bases). The germline V and J ends were trimmed by 3 bases and 1 base, with 17 bases remaining between them. This CDR3 has 16 amino acids. Per germline, CDR1 SGDLS and CDR2 YYNGEE. In DNA, the CDR3 is TGTGCCAGCAGCGCCGGCCCTAGAGGGCCTTCCTACGAGCAGTACTTC. This codes for CASSAGPRGPSYEQYF.

This clone was seen only a few times. The chain uses TRBV7-2 and TRBJ1-1; D is undetermined. CDR1 and CDR2 (germline): SGHTA, FQGNSA. V was pared by 2 bases and J by 5 bases, with 15 bases between. The CDR3 covers 15 residues. Here the CDR3 DNA reads TGTGCCAGCAGCTTACTCCCCCTTGGCGGAACTGAAGCTTTCTTT. Its translation is CASSLLPLGGTEAFF.

The chain has TRBV30 and TRBJ2-6; D gene ambiguous. V was clipped by 0 bases and J by 5 bases, with 5 bases between them. Germline values: CDR1 GTSNPN, CDR2 SVGIG (reference sequence). The CDR3 has 13 amino acids. Here the CDR3 DNA reads TGTGCCTGGAGTGTAATCTGGGCCAACGTCCTGACTTTC. Translated, it gives CAWSVIWANVLTF.

CDR3 bases: TGTGCCTGGGGATTGGACAGGGGGCAAGAGACCCAGTACTTC. It translates to CAWGLDRGQETQYF. The chain combines TRBV30 with TRBJ2-5; 10 nucleotides align to TRBD1. There are 14 residues in the CDR3. The V gene's germline CDR1 is GTSNPN and CDR2 SVGIG (reference sequence). With V trimmed by 5 bases and J by 2 bases, 5 bases remained unmatched. The entire variable domain, with the rest obtained from reference TRBV30 and TRBJ2-5, is as follows: SQTIHQWPATLVQPVGSPLSLECTVEGTSNPNLYWYRQAAGRGLQLLFYSVGIGQISSEVPQNLSASRPQDRQFILSSKKLLLSDSGFYLCAWGLDRGQETQYFGPGTRLLVL.

The rearrangement links TRBV7-2 to TRBJ2-5; a possible D gene is TRBD2 (6 bases). The CDR3 spans 14 residues. The V end lost 6 bases, the J end lost 7 bases, and 18 bases lay between the germline ends. Per the germline V gene, CDR1 is SGHTA and CDR2 is FQGNSA. The CDR3 loop is CASRSGVLEGTQYF. The DNA for the CDR3 is TGTGCCAGCAGGAGCGGTGTCCTGGAGGGGACCCAGTACTTC.

The chain has TRBV5-4 and TRBJ2-7; 11 nucleotides line up with TRBD2. The CDR3 contains 14 residues. CDR1 is SGHNT and CDR2 is YYREEE in the germline V gene (reference sequence). With 8 bases clipped from V and 3 bases from J, the junction kept 7 bases outside the gene matches. CDR3 sequence reads: CASQPGTSGYEQYF. For the CDR3, the DNA is TGTGCCAGTCAACCGGGGACTAGCGGCTACGAGCAGTACTTC.

The chain is built from TRBV7-2 and TRBJ2-5, with 8 bases that match TRBD1. Germline CDR1 reads SGHTA; CDR2 reads FQGNSA. Germline trimming cut 5 bases from V and 9 bases from J; bases unmatched to any gene: 8. The CDR3 length is 13 residues. The CDR3: CASSLDRVGSQYF. The CDR3 DNA follows: TGTGCCAGCAGCCTGGACAGGGTAGGGTCCCAGTACTTC.

This rearrangement joins TRBV5-1 to TRBJ2-5, with D tentatively TRBD1 (6 bases). The ends were cut back, 1 base at V and 3 bases at J, with 7 bases in the middle. The CDR3 covers 13 residues. Germline V gives CDR1 SGHRS, CDR2 YFSETQ. The CDR3 is CASSLTGKETQYF. In nucleotides, the CDR3 is TGCGCCAGCAGCTTGACAGGGAAAGAGACCCAGTACTTC.

J is TRBJ1-5 and V is TRBV6-6, with TRBD1 identical over 8 bases. The V gene's germline CDR1 is MNHNY and CDR2 SVGAGI (reference sequence). The CDR3 has 15 amino acids. Losses at the gene ends were 6 bases for V and 6 bases for J; bases not matched to a gene: 10. The CDR3 spells CASSSGQGSSQPQHF. The DNA of the CDR3 is TGTGCCAGCAGCAGCGGACAGGGATCATCTCAGCCCCAGCATTTT.

About this clone itself: The same CDR3 can be traced to other DNA sequences in this sample. This chain connects TRBV7-9 to TRBJ2-5; possible D gene TRBD2, 5 bases. Germline lookup yields CDR1 SEHNR and CDR2 FQNEAQ (reference sequence). The CDR3 covers 13 residues. V was trimmed by 3 bases and J by 3 bases, leaving 8 bases between them. The CDR3 DNA is TGTGCCAGCAGCTTTAGCGCGGAAGAGACCCAGTACTTC. As protein: CASSFSAEETQYF. The variable domain in full, with the rest retrieved from reference TRBV7-9 and TRBJ2-5, is DTGVSQNPRHKITKRGQNVTFRCDPISEHNRLYWYRQTLGQGPEFLTYFQNEAQLEKSRLLSDRFSAERPKGSFSTLEIQRTEQGDSAMYLCASSFSAEETQYFGPGTRLLVL.